Listed below are T cell receptor beta chains from one sample, sequenced in a study of blood T cell repertoires in COVID-19. Using immunoSEQ multiplex PCR, the repertoire was profiled, and TCRdb retains in-frame clones only, with some absent. This repertoire shows roughly 400,000 clones, about 87% found once; its top ten account for roughly a tenth. Material for sequencing was PBMCs or T cells enriched from blood (not recorded which). The receptors stem from a woman in her 50s who had recovered from COVID-19. Both conserved end residues are trimmed from each CDR3. A D gene is named only where the DNA matches it firmly.

TRBJ2-3,-,TRBV7-2,ASSSRGDTDTQY
TRBJ1-2,-,TRBV27,ASSFLPTDGYT
TRBJ1-2,-,TRBV3-1/TRBV3-2,ASSQDAGPYGYT
TRBJ1-1,-,TRBV2,ASSEALRGAEAF
TRBJ1-5,TRBD1,TRBV5-1,ASSLEGTVNQPQH
TRBJ2-2,-,TRBV30,AWSLGGTNTGELF
TRBJ2-7,TRBD1,TRBV28,ASRSNLGQGYEQY
TRBJ1-1,-,TRBV6-1,ASSERGGATSTEAF
TRBJ1-2,TRBD1,TRBV19,ASRTGDGYT
TRBJ1-1,-,TRBV28,ASSPQGTEAF
TRBJ1-3,-,TRBV28,ASSLPTGLGGNTIY
TRBJ2-1,TRBD1,TRBV7-2,ASSPPGGLKYNEQF
TRBJ2-2,TRBD2,TRBV19,ASKGRGVLTGELF
TRBJ1-4,-,TRBV5-8,ASSRVFEKLF
TRBJ1-5,TRBD1,TRBV6-1,ASSEVPAGGQPQH
TRBJ1-2,TRBD1,TRBV7-9,ASSSGQANYGYT
TRBJ1-2,-,TRBV4-1,ASSHLSTGLDGYT
TRBJ1-2,-,TRBV7-2,ASSFRTDAYGYT
TRBJ2-3,TRBD2,TRBV6-4,ASSDSNGLAGERTDTQY
TRBJ2-3,-,TRBV19,ASTPGGQRGLQY
TRBJ1-1,-,TRBV7-9,ASSKQRNTEAF
TRBJ2-5,TRBD2,TRBV29-1,SVALAGGRQETQY
TRBJ2-1,TRBD1,TRBV9,ASSAQAGGEQF
TRBJ1-4,-,TRBV19,ASLGGGLGEKLF
TRBJ2-3,TRBD1,TRBV27,ASSWTGADTQY
TRBJ2-5,-,TRBV10-3,AISSGGVDVSQY
TRBJ1-1,-,TRBV11-2,ASSLGANTEAF
TRBJ2-2,TRBD2,TRBV4-3,ASSQESGGATGELF
TRBJ1-2,-,TRBV27,ASSTGLLRGGYT
TRBJ2-1,-,TRBV11-2,ASSLAGGAYNEQF
TRBJ2-7,TRBD1,TRBV2,ASSEAGGDSGYEQY
TRBJ2-2,TRBD1,TRBV2,ASSRQGNTGELF
TRBJ2-5,TRBD2,TRBV5-1,ASSWTGTSGGLGETQY
TRBJ1-3,-,TRBV11-2,ASSSTGLGSGNTIY
TRBJ2-2,-,TRBV4-1,ASSQEGRRPNTGELF
TRBJ1-1,-,TRBV10-3,AISESYQGRNTEAF